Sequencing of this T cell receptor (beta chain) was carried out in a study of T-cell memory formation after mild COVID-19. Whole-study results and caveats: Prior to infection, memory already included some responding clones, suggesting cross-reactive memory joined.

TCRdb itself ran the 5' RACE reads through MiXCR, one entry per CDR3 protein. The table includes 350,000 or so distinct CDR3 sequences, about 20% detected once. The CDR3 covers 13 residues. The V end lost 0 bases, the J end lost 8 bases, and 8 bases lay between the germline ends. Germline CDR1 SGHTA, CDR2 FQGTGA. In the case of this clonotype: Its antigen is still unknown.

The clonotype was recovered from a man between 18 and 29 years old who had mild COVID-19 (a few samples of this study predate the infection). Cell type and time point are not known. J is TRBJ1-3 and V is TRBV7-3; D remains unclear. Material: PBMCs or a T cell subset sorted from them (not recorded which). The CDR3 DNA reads TGTGCCAGCAGCTTAACGGTCGAGGACACCATATATTTT. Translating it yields CASSLTVEDTIYF.